The present T cell receptor (beta chain) was sequenced within a study of blood T cell repertoires in COVID-19. Overall study context: Donors in the United States, Italy and Spain gave samples during acute or convalescent COVID-19. Sample material is recorded as cDNA or gDNA derived from T cells, B-cell-depleted T cells, or PBMCs.

The authors' processing: Amplification of reference gene primers provided the estimated nucleated cell counts. Assay: immunoSEQ multiplex PCR; the TCRdb copy retains only in-frame clones and omits some. The V and J calls and clone size come from that table; D and trimming were worked out from the DNA. The data contain 35,000 to 50,000 clones, around 90% of them singletons. The receptor comes from a human donor in a cohort sampled during active COVID-19. The sequencing sample was made of peripheral blood.

CDR3 loop: CASSMDTSGAPYEQYF. Written as DNA, the CDR3 is TGTGCCAGCAGCATGGACACTAGCGGGGCGCCCTACGAGCAGTACTTC. This rearrangement joins TRBV7-9 to TRBJ2-7; 10 bases match TRBD2. CDR3 size: 16 residues. CDR1 SEHNR and CDR2 FQNEAQ come from the germline V gene (reference sequence). V was pared by 5 bases and J by 2 bases, with 9 bases of the junction left unmatched. The variable domain in full, completed from reference TRBV7-9 and TRBJ2-7, reads DTGVSQNPRHKITKRGQNVTFRCDPISEHNRLYWYRQTLGQGPEFLTYFQNEAQLEKSRLLSDRFSAERPKGSFSTLEIQRTEQGDSAMYLCASSMDTSGAPYEQYFGPGTRLTVT.